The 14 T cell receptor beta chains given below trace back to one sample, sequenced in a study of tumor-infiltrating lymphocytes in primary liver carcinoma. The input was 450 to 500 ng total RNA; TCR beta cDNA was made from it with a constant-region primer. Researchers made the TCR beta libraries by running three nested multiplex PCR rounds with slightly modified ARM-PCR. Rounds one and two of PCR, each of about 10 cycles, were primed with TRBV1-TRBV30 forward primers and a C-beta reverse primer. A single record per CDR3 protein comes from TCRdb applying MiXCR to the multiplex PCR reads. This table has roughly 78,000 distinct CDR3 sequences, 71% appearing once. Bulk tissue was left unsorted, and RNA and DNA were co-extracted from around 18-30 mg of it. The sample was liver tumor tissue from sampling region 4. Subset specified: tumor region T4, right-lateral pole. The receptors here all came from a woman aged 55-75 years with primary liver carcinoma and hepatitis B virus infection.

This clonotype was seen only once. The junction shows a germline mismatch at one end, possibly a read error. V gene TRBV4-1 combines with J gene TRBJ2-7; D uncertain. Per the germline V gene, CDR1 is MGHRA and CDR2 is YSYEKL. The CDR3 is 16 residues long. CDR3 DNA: TGCGCCAGCAGTCAAGATTGGATCAGGAGCTCCTACGAGCAGTACTTC. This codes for CASSQDWIRSSYEQYF.

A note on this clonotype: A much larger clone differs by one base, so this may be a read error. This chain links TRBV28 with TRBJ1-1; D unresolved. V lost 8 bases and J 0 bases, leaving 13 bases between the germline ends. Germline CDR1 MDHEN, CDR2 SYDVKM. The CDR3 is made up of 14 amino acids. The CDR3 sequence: CASLSEQLNTEAFF. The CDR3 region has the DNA TGTGCCAGCCTTTCGGAACAGCTGAACACTGAAGCTTTCTTT. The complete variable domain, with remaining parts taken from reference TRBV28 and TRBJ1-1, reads DVKVTQSSRYLVKRTGEKVFLECVQDMDHENMFWYRQDPGLGLRLIYFSYDVKMKEKGDIPEGYSVSREKKERFSLILESASTNQTSMYLCASLSEQLNTEAFFGQGTRLTVV.

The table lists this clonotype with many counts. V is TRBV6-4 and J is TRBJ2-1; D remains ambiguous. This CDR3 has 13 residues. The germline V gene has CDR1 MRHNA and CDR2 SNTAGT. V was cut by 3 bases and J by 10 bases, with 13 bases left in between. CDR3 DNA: TGTGCCAGCAGTGAATCCGTAGGTCCCGAGCAGTTCTTC. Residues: CASSESVGPEQFF.

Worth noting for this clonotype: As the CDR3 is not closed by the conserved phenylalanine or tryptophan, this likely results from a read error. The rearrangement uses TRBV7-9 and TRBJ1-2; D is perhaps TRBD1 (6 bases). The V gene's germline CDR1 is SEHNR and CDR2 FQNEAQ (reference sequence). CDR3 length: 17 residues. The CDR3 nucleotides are TGTGACAGCAGCTCCCTCCCAATTAGGGGGACTAACTATGGCTACACCTCC. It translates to CDSSSLPIRGTNYGYTS.

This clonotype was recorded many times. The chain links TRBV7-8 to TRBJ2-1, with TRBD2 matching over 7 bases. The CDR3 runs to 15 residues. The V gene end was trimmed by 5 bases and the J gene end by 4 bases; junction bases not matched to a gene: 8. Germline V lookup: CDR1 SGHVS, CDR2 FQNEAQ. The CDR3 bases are TGTGCCAGCAGCCCTGGGACTACAGTTTACAATGAGCAGTTCTTC. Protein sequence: CASSPGTTVYNEQFF.

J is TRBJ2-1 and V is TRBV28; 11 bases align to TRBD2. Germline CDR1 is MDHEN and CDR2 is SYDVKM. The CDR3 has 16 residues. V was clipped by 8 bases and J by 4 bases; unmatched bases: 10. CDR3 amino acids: CASQPPGLAAYNEQFF. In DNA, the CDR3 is TGTGCCAGCCAACCCCCGGGACTAGCGGCATACAATGAGCAGTTCTTC.

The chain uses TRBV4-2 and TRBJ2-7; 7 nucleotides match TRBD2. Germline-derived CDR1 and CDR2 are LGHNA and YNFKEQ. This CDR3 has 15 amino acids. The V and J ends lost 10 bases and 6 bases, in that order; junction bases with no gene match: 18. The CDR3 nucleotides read TGTGCCATCAACCAAGCCACGGGGGGTCGGCTCGAGCAGTACTTC. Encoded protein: CAINQATGGRLEQYF.

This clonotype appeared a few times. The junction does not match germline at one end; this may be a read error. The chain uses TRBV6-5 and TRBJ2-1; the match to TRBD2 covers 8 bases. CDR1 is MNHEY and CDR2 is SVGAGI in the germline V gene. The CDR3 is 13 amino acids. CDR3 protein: CASRRGGGDEHIF. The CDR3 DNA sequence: TGTGCCAGCAGACGGGGGGGAGGGGATGAGCACATCTTC.

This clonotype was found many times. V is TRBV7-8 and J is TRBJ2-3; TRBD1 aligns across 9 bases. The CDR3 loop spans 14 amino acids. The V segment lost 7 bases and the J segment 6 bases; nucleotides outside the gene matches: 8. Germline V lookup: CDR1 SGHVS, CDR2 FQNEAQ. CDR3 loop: CASTQQGARDTQYF. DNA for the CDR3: TGTGCCAGCACTCAACAGGGGGCTCGGGATACGCAGTATTTT.

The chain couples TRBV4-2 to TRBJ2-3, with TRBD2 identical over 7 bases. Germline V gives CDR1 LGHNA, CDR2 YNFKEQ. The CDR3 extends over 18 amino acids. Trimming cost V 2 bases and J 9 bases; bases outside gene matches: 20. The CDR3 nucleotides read TGTGCCAGCAGCCAATTAGGGCTAGCGGCAGCCAGCATAGAAACGCAGTATTTT. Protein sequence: CASSQLGLAAASIETQYF.

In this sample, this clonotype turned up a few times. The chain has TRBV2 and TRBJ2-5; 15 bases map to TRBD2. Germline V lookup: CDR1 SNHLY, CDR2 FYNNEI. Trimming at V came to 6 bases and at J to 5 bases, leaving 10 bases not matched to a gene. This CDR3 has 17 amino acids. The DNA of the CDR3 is TGTGCCAGCAGCAACCCGGGACTAGCGGGAGGCGGGGAGACCCAGTACTTC. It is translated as CASSNPGLAGGGETQYF.

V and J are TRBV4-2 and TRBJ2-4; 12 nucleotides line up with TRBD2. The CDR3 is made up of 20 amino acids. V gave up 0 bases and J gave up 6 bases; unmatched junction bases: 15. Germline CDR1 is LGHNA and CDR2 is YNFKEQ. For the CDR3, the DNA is TGTGCCAGCAGCCAAGAGTCACCTAGCGGGAGGGTATGGCCAGGAAACATTCAGTACTTC. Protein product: CASSQESPSGRVWPGNIQYF.

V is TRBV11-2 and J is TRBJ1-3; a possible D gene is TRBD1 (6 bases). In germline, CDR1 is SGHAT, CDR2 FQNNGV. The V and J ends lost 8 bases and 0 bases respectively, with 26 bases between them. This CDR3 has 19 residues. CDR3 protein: CASCSRPVRGAYSGNTIYF. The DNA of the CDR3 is TGTGCCAGCTGCTCACGCCCAGTCAGGGGAGCGTACTCTGGAAACACCATATATTTT.

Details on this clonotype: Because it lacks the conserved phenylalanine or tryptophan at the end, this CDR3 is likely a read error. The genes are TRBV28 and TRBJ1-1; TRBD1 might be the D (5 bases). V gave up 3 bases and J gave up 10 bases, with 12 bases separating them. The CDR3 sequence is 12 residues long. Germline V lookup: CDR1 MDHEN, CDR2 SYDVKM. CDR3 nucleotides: TGTGCCAGCAGTTTGCAGCGAGGGACAGCTTTCCTT. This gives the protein CASSLQRGTAFL.